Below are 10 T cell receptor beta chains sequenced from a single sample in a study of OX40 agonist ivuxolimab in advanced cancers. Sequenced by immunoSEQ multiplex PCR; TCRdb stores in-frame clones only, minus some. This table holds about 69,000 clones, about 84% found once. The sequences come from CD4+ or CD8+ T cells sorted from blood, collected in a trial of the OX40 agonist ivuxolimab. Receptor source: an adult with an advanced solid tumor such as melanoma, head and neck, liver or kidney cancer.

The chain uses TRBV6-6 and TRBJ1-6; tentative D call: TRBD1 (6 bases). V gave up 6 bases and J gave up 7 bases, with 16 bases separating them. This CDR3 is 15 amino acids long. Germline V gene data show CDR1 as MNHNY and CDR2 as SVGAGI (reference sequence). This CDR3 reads CASRLTGRINSPLHF. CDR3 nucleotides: TGTGCCAGCAGGCTAACAGGGCGTATCAATTCACCCCTCCACTTT.

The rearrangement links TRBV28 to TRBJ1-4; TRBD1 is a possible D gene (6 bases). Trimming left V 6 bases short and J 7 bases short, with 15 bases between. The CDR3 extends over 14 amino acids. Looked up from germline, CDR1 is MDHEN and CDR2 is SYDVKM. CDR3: CASSYEGEREKLFF. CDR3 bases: TGTGCCAGCAGCTACGAGGGGGAACGTGAAAAACTGTTTTTT.

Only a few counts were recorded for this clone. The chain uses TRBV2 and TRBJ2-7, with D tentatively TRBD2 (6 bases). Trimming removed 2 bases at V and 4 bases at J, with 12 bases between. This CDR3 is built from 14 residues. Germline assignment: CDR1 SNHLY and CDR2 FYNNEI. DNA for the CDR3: TGTGCCAGCAGTGAAAACGGAGGGCGGTACGAGCAGTACTTC. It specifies CASSENGGRYEQYF.

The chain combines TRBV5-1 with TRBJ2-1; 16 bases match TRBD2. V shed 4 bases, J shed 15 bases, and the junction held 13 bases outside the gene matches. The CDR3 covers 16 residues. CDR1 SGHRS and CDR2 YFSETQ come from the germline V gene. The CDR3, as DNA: TGCGCCAGCAGCACCGGGACTAGCGGGGGGGCCTTGATGTGGTTCTTC. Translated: CASSTGTSGGALMWFF.

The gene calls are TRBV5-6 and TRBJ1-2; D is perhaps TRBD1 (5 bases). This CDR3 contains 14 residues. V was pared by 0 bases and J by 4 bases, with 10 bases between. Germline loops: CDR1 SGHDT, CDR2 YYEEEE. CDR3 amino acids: CASSLVTDSYGYTF. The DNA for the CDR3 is TGTGCCAGCAGCTTGGTGACAGATTCCTATGGCTACACCTTC.

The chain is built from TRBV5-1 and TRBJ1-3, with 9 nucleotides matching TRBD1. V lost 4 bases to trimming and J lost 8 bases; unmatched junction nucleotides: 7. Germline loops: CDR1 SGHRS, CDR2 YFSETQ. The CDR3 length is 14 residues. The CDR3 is CASSIGTGWDTIYF. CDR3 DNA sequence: TGCGCCAGCAGCATCGGGACAGGGTGGGACACCATATATTTT.

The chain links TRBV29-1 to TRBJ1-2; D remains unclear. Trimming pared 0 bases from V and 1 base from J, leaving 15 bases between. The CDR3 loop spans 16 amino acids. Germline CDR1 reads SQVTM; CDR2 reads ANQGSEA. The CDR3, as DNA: TGCAGCGTTGAAGAACTAGGTTCGACGATTAACTATGGCTACACCTTC. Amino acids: CSVEELGSTINYGYTF.

The CDR3 nucleotides are TGTGCCAGCTCACCTAATCTAGCGGGAGTCACAGATACGCAGTATTTT. As protein: CASSPNLAGVTDTQYF. The chain carries TRBV18 and TRBJ2-3; the match to TRBD2 covers 10 bases. CDR3 length: 16 amino acids. The V gene end was trimmed by 3 bases and the J gene end by 2 bases; junction bases not matched to a gene: 5. The V gene's germline CDR1 is KGHSH and CDR2 LQKENI.

CDR3 protein: CASSLEPRRKGAHDGYTF. Written as DNA, the CDR3 is TGTGCCAGCAGCTTAGAGCCCAGACGTAAGGGGGCTCACGATGGCTACACCTTC. This sequence joins TRBV11-2 and TRBJ1-2; TRBD1 agrees at 7 bases. CDR1 is SGHAT, CDR2 FQNNGV, per germline. V lost 0 bases to trimming and J lost 6 bases; unmatched junction nucleotides: 16. This CDR3 spans 18 amino acids.

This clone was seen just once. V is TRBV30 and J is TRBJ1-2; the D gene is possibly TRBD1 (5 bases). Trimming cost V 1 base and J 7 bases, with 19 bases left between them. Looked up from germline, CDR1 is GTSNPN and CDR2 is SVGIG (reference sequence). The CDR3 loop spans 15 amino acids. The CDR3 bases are TGTGCCTGGAGTGGCTTAAAGGGACGGCTCGGTGGCTACACCTTC. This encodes CAWSGLKGRLGGYTF.